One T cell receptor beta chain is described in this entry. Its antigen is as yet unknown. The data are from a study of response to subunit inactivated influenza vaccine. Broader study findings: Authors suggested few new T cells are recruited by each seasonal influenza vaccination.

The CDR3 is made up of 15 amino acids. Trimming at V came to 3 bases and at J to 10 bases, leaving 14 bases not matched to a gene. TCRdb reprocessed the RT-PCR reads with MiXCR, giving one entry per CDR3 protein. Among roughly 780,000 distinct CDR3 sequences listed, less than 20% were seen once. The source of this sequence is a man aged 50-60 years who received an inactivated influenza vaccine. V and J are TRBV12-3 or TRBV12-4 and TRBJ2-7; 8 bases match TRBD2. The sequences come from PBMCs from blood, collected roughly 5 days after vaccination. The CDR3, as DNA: TGTGCCAGCAGTTTTATTGGACGGGGGGGCTCGGACCAGTACTTC. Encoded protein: CASSFIGRGGSDQYF.